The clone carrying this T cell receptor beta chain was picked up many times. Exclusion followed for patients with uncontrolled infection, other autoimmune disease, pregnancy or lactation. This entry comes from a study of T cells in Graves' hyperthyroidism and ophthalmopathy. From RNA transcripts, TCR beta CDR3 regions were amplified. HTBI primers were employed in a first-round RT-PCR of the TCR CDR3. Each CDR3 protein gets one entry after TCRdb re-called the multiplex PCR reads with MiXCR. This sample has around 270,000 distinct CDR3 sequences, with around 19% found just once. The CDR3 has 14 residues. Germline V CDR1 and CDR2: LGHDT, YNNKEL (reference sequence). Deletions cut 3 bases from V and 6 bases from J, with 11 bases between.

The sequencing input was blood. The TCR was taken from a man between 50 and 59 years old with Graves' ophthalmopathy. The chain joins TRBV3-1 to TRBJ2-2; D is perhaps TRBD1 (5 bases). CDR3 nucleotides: TGTGCCAGCAGCCAGTTCCAGGGCGCCGGGGAGCTGTTTTTT. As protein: CASSQFQGAGELFF.